Shown below are 16 T cell receptor beta chains from a single sample sequenced in a study of T cell responses to AZD1222 COVID-19 vaccine. Sequencing used immunoSEQ multiplex PCR; TCRdb keeps in-frame clones, though not all of them. This table has about 150,000 clones, roughly nine tenths appearing once. The sequences come from peripheral blood, collected on day 0 of MenACWY control vaccination. These receptors all stem from an adult in good health.

V gene TRBV7-2 combines with J gene TRBJ2-1; 11 bases fit TRBD2. Germline V gene sequence: CDR1 SGHTA, CDR2 FQGNSA. CDR3 length: 14 amino acids. Germline trimming cut 2 bases from V and 8 bases from J; bases unmatched to any gene: 2. The CDR3 nucleotides are TGTGCCAGCAGCTTAATACTAGCGGGAGATGAGCAGTTCTTC. As protein: CASSLILAGDEQFF.

The rearrangement uses TRBV7-2 and TRBJ1-1; D possibly corresponds to TRBD1 (5 bases). The CDR3 is 16 amino acids. CDR1 SGHTA and CDR2 FQGNSA come from the germline V gene. Between the trimmed V and J ends, which lost 0 bases and 1 base, there was a span of 12 bases. CDR3 DNA: TGTGCCAGCAGCTTAGCTTTCGGAAGGGGGAACACTGAAGCTTTCTTT. Translated, it gives CASSLAFGRGNTEAFF.

This clone appeared a few times. This chain joins TRBV30 and TRBJ2-7; D is tentatively TRBD1 or TRBD2 (6 bases each). Germline values: CDR1 GTSNPN, CDR2 SVGIG (reference sequence). Trimming took 4 bases from V and 2 from J, leaving 18 bases between them. The CDR3 covers 15 residues. The CDR3 nucleotides are TGTGCCTGGAAGTTGGGGGGCCGTGGAACCTACGAGCAGTACTTC. Its protein product is CAWKLGGRGTYEQYF.

The chain joins TRBV5-6 to TRBJ2-7, with 7 positions matching TRBD1. The V and J ends lost 4 bases and 4 bases, in that order; junction bases with no gene match: 8. The germline CDR1 and CDR2 sequences are SGHDT and YYEEEE. The CDR3 consists of 14 residues. The CDR3 region is CASSKTGLPYEQYF. CDR3 nucleotide sequence: TGTGCCAGCAGCAAGACAGGGCTGCCATACGAGCAGTACTTC.

The chain combines TRBV13 with TRBJ2-7, with 10 nucleotides matching TRBD2. This CDR3 has 15 amino acids. J lost 4 bases, V lost 2 bases, and 5 bases had no gene match. CDR1 PRHDT and CDR2 FYEKMQ come from the germline V gene (reference sequence). The CDR3 spells CASSLRLAGVYEQYF. In DNA form, the CDR3 reads TGTGCCAGCAGCTTAAGGCTAGCGGGAGTTTACGAGCAGTACTTC.

This clone showed up just once. This sequence joins TRBV21-1 and TRBJ2-7; whether TRBD2, the table's D call, matches the DNA was not checked. TRBV21-1 is a pseudogene locus. The CDR3 runs to 16 residues. DNA of the CDR3: TGTGCCAGCAGCACCCGGACTAGCGGGGATATCTACGAGCAGTACGTC. The encoded protein is CASSTRTSGDIYEQYV.

The V call is TRBV27, the J call TRBJ2-7; 13 nucleotides agree with TRBD2. The CDR3 runs to 17 residues. With V trimmed by 4 bases and J by 3 bases, 9 bases remained unmatched. The germline V gene encodes CDR1 MNHEY and CDR2 SMNVEV (reference sequence). Here the CDR3 reads CASSSTGLAGDVYEQYF. The CDR3 region has the DNA TGTGCCAGCAGTTCAACCGGACTAGCGGGAGACGTCTACGAGCAGTACTTC.

The chain employs TRBV27 and TRBJ2-7, with 10 bases aligning to TRBD1. The V and J ends lost 11 bases and 3 bases, in that order; junction bases with no gene match: 7. The germline gives CDR1 MNHEY, CDR2 SMNVEV (reference sequence). CDR3 size: 13 residues. DNA for the CDR3: TGTGCCCCCGAGGGGGACAGGGGCTACGAGCAGTACGTC. This codes for CAPEGDRGYEQYV.

This chain joins TRBV5-1 and TRBJ2-1; TRBD2 aligns across 12 bases. V shed 2 bases and J 7 bases; nucleotides not matched to a gene: 7. Germline lookup yields CDR1 SGHRS and CDR2 YFSETQ. The CDR3 length is 16 residues. The CDR3 loop reads CASSFLLAGGPNEQFF. The CDR3, as DNA: TGCGCCAGCAGCTTCTTACTAGCGGGGGGCCCGAATGAGCAGTTCTTC.

V and J are TRBV11-2 and TRBJ2-3; D call uncertain. With 1 base removed from V and 5 bases from J, the gap between germline ends came to 4 bases. There are 12 residues in the CDR3. In germline, CDR1 is SGHAT, CDR2 FQNNGV. The DNA for the CDR3 is TGTGCCAGCAGCTTAGGAGGAGATACGCAGTATTTT. This codes for CASSLGGDTQYF.

J is TRBJ2-7 and V is TRBV6-5; 7 nucleotides align to TRBD1. The CDR3 sequence is 14 residues long. J lost 0 bases, V lost 2 bases, and 1 base had no gene match. Germline V gives CDR1 MNHEY, CDR2 SVGAGI. CDR3 region: CASSYRDSSYEQYF. The CDR3, as DNA: TGTGCCAGCAGTTACCGGGACAGCTCCTACGAGCAGTACTTC.

V and J are TRBV7-9 and TRBJ1-2, with D possibly being TRBD1 (6 bases). The V end was cut by 1 base, the J end by 10 bases, with 10 bases between. In germline, CDR1 is SEHNR, CDR2 FQNEAQ (reference sequence). The CDR3 covers 12 residues. The CDR3 loop is CASSLDQGIYTF. The CDR3 DNA is TGTGCCAGCAGCTTAGACCAGGGGATCTACACCTTC.

This chain links TRBV5-1 with TRBJ1-1; D is unresolved. Germline V gene lookup returns CDR1 SGHRS and CDR2 YFSETQ. This CDR3 region has 13 residues. V lost 0 bases to trimming and J lost 7 bases, with 10 bases between them. CDR3: CASSLVRGGEAFF. CDR3 nucleotides: TGCGCCAGCAGCTTGGTCCGGGGAGGTGAAGCTTTCTTT.

The CDR3 sequence is CASSWTSGTQYF. CDR3 bases: TGTGCCAGCAGTTGGACTAGTGGGACGCAGTATTTT. The chain is built from TRBV27 and TRBJ2-3; TRBD2 matches 7 bases. V gave up 4 bases and J gave up 9 bases; unmatched junction bases: 4. The CDR3 extends over 12 amino acids. CDR1 is MNHEY, CDR2 SMNVEV, per germline (reference sequence).

In its sample, this clone was seen once. In DNA form, the CDR3 reads TGCGCCAGCAGCCAAGATCGGGGATACGGAGGCGGCTACACCTTC. Protein: CASSQDRGYGGGYTF. The V gene is TRBV4-3, the J gene TRBJ1-2; D unresolved. The V gene lost 0 bases and the J gene lost 8 bases, with 16 bases spanning the gap. The CDR3 has 15 amino acids. Germline V CDR1 and CDR2: LGHNA, YSLEER.

Here the CDR3 reads CASKTGGRDGYTF. CDR3 DNA sequence: TGTGCCAGTAAAACAGGGGGAAGGGATGGCTACACCTTC. This rearrangement joins TRBV19 to TRBJ1-2; 8 nucleotides agree with TRBD1. The CDR3 consists of 13 residues. The J segment lost 6 bases and the V segment lost 7 bases, leaving 7 bases of the junction unmatched. The germline gives CDR1 LNHDA, CDR2 SQIVND (reference sequence).